This TCR beta chain was recorded in a study of blood T cell repertoires in COVID-19. Study background: The samples span acute and convalescent COVID-19 from the United States, Italy and Spain.

This CDR3 contains 14 residues. V was pared by 3 bases and J by 4 bases, with 5 bases of the junction left unmatched. Germline V gene data show CDR1 as SGHNT and CDR2 as YENEEA. Clones were read by immunoSEQ multiplex PCR, and TCRdb kept only the in-frame ones, dropping some. Found here are 45,000 to 55,000 clones, more than 70% of them singletons; the top ten hold roughly 4.8%. What was sequenced was peripheral blood. This receptor was taken from a human donor in a cohort sampled during active COVID-19. The chain has TRBV11-3 and TRBJ2-5; 7 bases are shared with TRBD2. CDR3 region: CASSLGGNGETQYF. The CDR3 bases are TGTGCCAGCAGCTTGGGGGGGAACGGAGAGACCCAGTACTTC. Full variable domain (outside the CDR3, taken from reference TRBV11-3 and TRBJ2-5): EAGVVQSPRYKIIEKKQPVAFWCNPISGHNTLYWYLQNLGQGPELLIRYENEEAVDDSQLPKDRFSAERLKGVDSTLKIQPAELGDSAVYLCASSLGGNGETQYFGPGTRLLVL.